Sequencing of this T cell receptor beta chain was carried out in a study of regulatory T cells in long-lasting Graves disease. After removal of 3 bases from V and 2 bases from J, the junction contained 5 bases not matched to a gene. The V gene's germline CDR1 is DFQATT and CDR2 SNEGSKA (reference sequence). The CDR3 loop spans 16 amino acids. According to the study, TCR beta libraries were built with iRepertoire HTBI primers and CDR3-region Arm-PCR. TCRdb fed the multiplex PCR reads into MiXCR, producing one record per CDR3 protein. This table has about 560,000 distinct CDR3 sequences, about 16% appearing once. The time point here: newly diagnosed GD, antithyroid drugs for less than 3 months. The TCR library used RNA extracted from PBMCs. This clonotype was seen a handful of times. This sample was also put to use in a study of T cells in Graves' hyperthyroidism and ophthalmopathy. That study reports: A set of HTBI primers served as the primers for a first-round RT-PCR of the TCR CDR3.

This receptor was identified in a man younger than 35 with Graves disease. The V gene is TRBV20-1, the J gene TRBJ2-1; 12 bases fit TRBD2. Sequences were derived from peripheral blood mononuclear cells (PBMCs), sampled at new diagnosis, from a patient treated with antithyroid drugs. In DNA, the CDR3 is TGCAGTGCTAGGGCCCCTAGCGGGAGGGCCTACAATGAGCAGTTCTTC. Protein product: CSARAPSGRAYNEQFF.